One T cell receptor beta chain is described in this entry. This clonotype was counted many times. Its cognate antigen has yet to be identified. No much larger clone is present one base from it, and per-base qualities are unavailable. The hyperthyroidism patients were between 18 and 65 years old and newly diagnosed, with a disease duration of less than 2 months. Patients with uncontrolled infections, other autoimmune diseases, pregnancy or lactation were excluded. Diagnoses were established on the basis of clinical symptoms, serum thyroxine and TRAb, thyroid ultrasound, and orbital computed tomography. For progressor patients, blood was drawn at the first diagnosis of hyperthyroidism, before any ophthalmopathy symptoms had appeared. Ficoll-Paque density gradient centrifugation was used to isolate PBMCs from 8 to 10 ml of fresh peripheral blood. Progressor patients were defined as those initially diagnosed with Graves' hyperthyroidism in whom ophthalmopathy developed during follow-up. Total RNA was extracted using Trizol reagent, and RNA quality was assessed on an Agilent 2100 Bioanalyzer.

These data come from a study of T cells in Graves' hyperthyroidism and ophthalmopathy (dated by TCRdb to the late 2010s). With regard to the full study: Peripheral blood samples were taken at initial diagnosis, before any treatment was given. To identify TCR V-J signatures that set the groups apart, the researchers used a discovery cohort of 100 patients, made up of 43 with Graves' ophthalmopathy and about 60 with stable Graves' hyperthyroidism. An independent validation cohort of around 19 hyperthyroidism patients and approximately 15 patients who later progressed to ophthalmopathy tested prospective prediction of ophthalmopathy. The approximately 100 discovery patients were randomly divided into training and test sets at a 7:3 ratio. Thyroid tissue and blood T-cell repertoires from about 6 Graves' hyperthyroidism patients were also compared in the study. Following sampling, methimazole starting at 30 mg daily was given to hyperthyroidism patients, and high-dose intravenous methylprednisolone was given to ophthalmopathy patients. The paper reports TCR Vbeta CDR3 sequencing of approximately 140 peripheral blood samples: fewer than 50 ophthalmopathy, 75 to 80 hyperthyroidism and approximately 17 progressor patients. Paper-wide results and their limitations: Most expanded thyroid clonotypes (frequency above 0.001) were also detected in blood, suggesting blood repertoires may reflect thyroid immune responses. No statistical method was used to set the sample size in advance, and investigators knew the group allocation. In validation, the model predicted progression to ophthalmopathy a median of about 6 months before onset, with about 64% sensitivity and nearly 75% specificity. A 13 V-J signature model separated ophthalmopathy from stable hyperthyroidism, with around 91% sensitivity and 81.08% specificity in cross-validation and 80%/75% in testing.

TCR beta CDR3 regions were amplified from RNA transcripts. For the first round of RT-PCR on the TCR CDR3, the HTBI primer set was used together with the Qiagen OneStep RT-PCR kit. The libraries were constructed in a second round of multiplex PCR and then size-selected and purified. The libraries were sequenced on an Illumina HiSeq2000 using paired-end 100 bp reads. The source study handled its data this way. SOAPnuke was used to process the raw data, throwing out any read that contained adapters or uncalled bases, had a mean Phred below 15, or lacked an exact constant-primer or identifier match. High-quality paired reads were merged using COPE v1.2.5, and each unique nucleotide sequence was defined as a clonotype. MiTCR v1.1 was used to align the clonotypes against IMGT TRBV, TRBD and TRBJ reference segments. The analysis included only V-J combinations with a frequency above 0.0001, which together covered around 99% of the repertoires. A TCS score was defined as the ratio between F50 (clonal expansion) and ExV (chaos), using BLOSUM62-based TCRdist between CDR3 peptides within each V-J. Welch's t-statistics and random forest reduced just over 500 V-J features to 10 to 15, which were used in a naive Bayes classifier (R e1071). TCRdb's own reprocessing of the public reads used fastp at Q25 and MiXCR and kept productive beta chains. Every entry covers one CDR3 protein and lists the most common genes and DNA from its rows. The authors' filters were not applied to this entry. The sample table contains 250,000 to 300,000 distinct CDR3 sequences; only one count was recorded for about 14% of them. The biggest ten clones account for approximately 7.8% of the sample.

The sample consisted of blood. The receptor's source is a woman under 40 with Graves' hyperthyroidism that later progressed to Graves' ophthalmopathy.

The CDR3 corresponds to CSATPAGGYEQYF. Read as DNA, the sequence is TGCAGTGCTACCCCGGCGGGAGGTTACGAGCAGTACTTC. The rearrangement combines TRBV20-1 with TRBJ2-7; TRBD2 fits 8 bases in the junction. From the cysteine up to the phenylalanine, the CDR3 has a length of 13 residues. Only the CDR3 region is kept as DNA, spanning 39 bases read in frame from base 1. CDR1 DFQATT and CDR2 SNEGSKA are derived from the germline V gene (reference sequence). V ends up 4 bases short and J 4 bases short, with an unmatched junction base count of 6.